The 30 T cell receptor beta chains given below trace back to one sample, sequenced in a study of shared clonotypes between healthy human individuals. Only in-frame clones appear in the TCRdb table, and some are missing; sequencing was by immunoSEQ multiplex PCR. The sample lists about 480,000 clones, 60% to 80% occurring once. Sequencing was performed on PBMCs. The receptors derive from a woman between 40 and 50 years old in good health. Some clones in this sample may be carry-over from other donors' samples.

The chain has TRBV9 and TRBJ2-1, with TRBD2 matching over 13 bases. Per germline, CDR1 SGDLS and CDR2 YYNGEE. This CDR3 region has 16 residues. After removal of 0 bases from V and 8 bases from J, the junction contained 5 bases not matched to a gene. This CDR3 reads CASSVATSGRADEQFF. CDR3 DNA: TGTGCCAGCAGCGTAGCAACTAGCGGGAGGGCCGATGAGCAGTTCTTC.

In DNA, the CDR3 is TGTGCCAGCAGTTACTTGCAGGGTTCGAAAGAGACCCAGTACTTC. Amino acid sequence: CASSYLQGSKETQYF. The chain recombines TRBV6-5 with TRBJ2-5, with a tentative D call TRBD1 (5 bases). The CDR3 spans 15 residues. V lost 1 base, J lost 3 bases, and 12 bases lay in between. From germline, CDR1 is MNHEY and CDR2 SVGAGI.

J is TRBJ2-5 and V is TRBV4-2; D may correspond to TRBD1 or TRBD2 (6 bases each). V was pared by 1 base and J by 5 bases, with 17 bases between. This CDR3 region has 16 residues. Germline V gene data show CDR1 as LGHNA and CDR2 as YNFKEQ. The CDR3 DNA sequence: TGTGCCAGCAGCCAAGGGGGGGCGGGCGACGGGGAGACCCAGTACTTC. Residues: CASSQGGAGDGETQYF.

This clone was picked up many times. The same CDR3 arises from other DNA sequences in this sample as well. The CDR3 DNA reads as TGTGCCAGCTCCGGACAGGCGAACACTGAAGCTTTCTTT. The encoded protein is CASSGQANTEAFF. V is TRBV18 and J is TRBJ1-1; 7 bases are a match to TRBD1. The germline CDR1 and CDR2 sequences are KGHSH and LQKENI. The CDR3 sequence is 13 residues long. J lost 1 base, V lost 6 bases, and 2 bases had no gene match.

This chain connects TRBV7-9 to TRBJ2-1; 11 bases agree with TRBD1. The CDR3 is made up of 15 amino acids. V was clipped by 3 bases and J by 8 bases; unmatched bases: 6. Germline CDR1 reads SEHNR; CDR2 reads FQNEAQ (reference sequence). Here the CDR3 reads CASSFFGTGGDEQFF. Here the CDR3 DNA reads TGTGCCAGCAGCTTTTTTGGGACAGGGGGGGATGAGCAGTTCTTC.

This chain links TRBV11-3 with TRBJ2-1, with D tentatively TRBD2 (6 bases). The germline V and J ends were trimmed by 1 base and 8 bases, with 15 bases remaining between them. Germline values: CDR1 SGHNT, CDR2 YENEEA. CDR3 length: 15 amino acids. DNA for the CDR3: TGTGCCAGCAGCTTAGGTGCGGTCTGGGGGGATGAGCAGTTCTTC. Its translation: CASSLGAVWGDEQFF.

This chain joins TRBV20-1 and TRBJ1-1; the D is unclear. Looked up from germline, CDR1 is DFQATT and CDR2 is SNEGSKA (reference sequence). V was clipped by 6 bases and J by 5 bases, with 7 bases between them. CDR3 size: 10 residues. CDR3 bases: TGCAGTGCATTCGCTACTGAAGCTTTCTTT. Amino acid sequence: CSAFATEAFF.

The chain links TRBV7-2 to TRBJ2-2; 16 positions match TRBD2. This CDR3 spans 16 amino acids. The germline V gene has CDR1 SGHTA and CDR2 FQGNSA. Unmatched junction bases numbered 3, after V lost 5 bases and J lost 6 bases. The DNA for the CDR3 is TGTGCCAGCAGCCCCGGGACTAGCGGGAGGGCCGGGGAGCTGTTTTTT. It encodes CASSPGTSGRAGELFF.

The chain employs TRBV7-9 and TRBJ1-5; D is perhaps TRBD1 (5 bases). Germline V CDR1 and CDR2: SEHNR, FQNEAQ (reference sequence). V gave up 5 bases and J gave up 10 bases, with 12 bases separating them. CDR3 length: 12 residues. CDR3 DNA sequence: TGTGCCAGCAGCATAGGGGACGAACCCCAGCATTTT. Protein sequence: CASSIGDEPQHF.

The chain uses TRBV6-5 and TRBJ2-2; D might be TRBD2 (6 bases). Deletions cut 4 bases from V and 4 bases from J, with 16 bases between. Germline values: CDR1 MNHEY, CDR2 SVGAGI. This CDR3 comprises 16 residues. The CDR3 region has the DNA TGTGCCAGCAGTTCTCCGAGACGGGAGTCCACCGGGGAGCTGTTTTTT. Its translation is CASSSPRRESTGELFF.

This clone was seen once. This CDR3 is CASTRRDGNTGELFF. Written as DNA, the CDR3 is TGTGCCAGCACCAGAAGGGACGGGAACACCGGGGAGCTGTTTTTT. This chain joins TRBV2 and TRBJ2-2; perhaps D is TRBD1 or TRBD2 (5 bases each). Germline lookup yields CDR1 SNHLY and CDR2 FYNNEI. V lost 7 bases and J 1 base, leaving 13 bases between the germline ends. The CDR3 runs 15 residues.

This chain joins TRBV5-1 and TRBJ2-2; D is ambiguous. CDR1 and CDR2 (germline): SGHRS, YFSETQ. The V end was cut by 0 bases, the J end by 6 bases, with 15 bases between. The CDR3 length is 16 residues. DNA for the CDR3: TGCGCCAGCAGCTTGGAATATTGGGGTGGTTCCGGGGAGCTGTTTTTT. This sequence encodes CASSLEYWGGSGELFF.

To note about this clone: A much larger clone differs by one base, so this may be a read error. The chain recombines TRBV29-1 with TRBJ2-5; D might be TRBD2 (5 bases). V was shortened by 2 bases and J by 11 bases, with 15 bases between the two germline ends. The germline gives CDR1 SQVTM, CDR2 ANQGSEA. This CDR3 comprises 12 residues. The CDR3 DNA sequence: TGCAGCGTTGAAACCACGGGTAGGGAGCAGTACTTC. Its protein product is CSVETTGREQYF.

The V and J genes are TRBV7-9 and TRBJ2-1; D not certain. Germline assignment: CDR1 SEHNR and CDR2 FQNEAQ (reference sequence). V was shortened by 7 bases and J by 8 bases, with 9 bases between the two germline ends. This CDR3 has 11 residues. The CDR3 is CASNLLDEQFF. The CDR3 DNA reads as TGTGCCAGCAACCTCCTCGATGAGCAGTTCTTC.

The chain combines TRBV9 with TRBJ2-2, with 11 positions matching TRBD1. Per the germline V gene, CDR1 is SGDLS and CDR2 is YYNGEE. Trimming removed 7 bases from V and 6 bases from J; junction bases left unmatched: 5. The CDR3 is 14 amino acids. The CDR3 coding sequence is TGTGCCAGCGGAAGGGACAGGGGGGCCGGGGAGCTGTTTTTT. It codes for CASGRDRGAGELFF.

This clone was detected once. The chain uses TRBV10-3 and TRBJ2-3, with D perhaps TRBD2 (6 bases). The CDR3 totals 13 residues. The V end was cut by 10 bases, the J end by 0 bases, with 11 bases between. Germline CDR1 ENHRY, CDR2 SYGVKD. The CDR3 DNA follows: TGTGCCAGCGGGACCGCTAGCACAGATACGCAGTATTTT. Translation: CASGTASTDTQYF.

The chain joins TRBV5-1 to TRBJ1-3; D is possibly TRBD1 (6 bases). V lost 0 bases and J lost 8, with 21 bases in between. Germline V gene data show CDR1 as SGHRS and CDR2 as YFSETQ. This CDR3 is 17 amino acids long. For the CDR3, the DNA is TGCGCCAGCAGCTTGGGGCTGAAAGGGACATCAGGGTACACCATATATTTT. Translating it yields CASSLGLKGTSGYTIYF.

As regards this clone: A read error may produce the germline difference seen at one junction end. The V call is TRBV30, the J call TRBJ1-4; D is unresolved. CDR3 length: 12 amino acids. Germline V lookup: CDR1 GTSNPN, CDR2 SVGIG (reference sequence). In DNA, the CDR3 is TGTGCCTGGAGTGTAATGAATGGAAAACTGTTTTTT. This translates into CAWSVMNGKLFF.

The chain has TRBV4-3 and TRBJ2-3, with 9 bases aligning to TRBD2. This CDR3 has 18 residues. CDR1 LGHNA and CDR2 YSLEER come from the germline V gene. V gave up 0 bases and J gave up 4 bases; unmatched junction bases: 11. The CDR3 sequence: CASSQDMGGRARADTQYF. The CDR3, as DNA: TGCGCCAGCAGCCAAGATATGGGCGGGAGGGCCAGGGCAGATACGCAGTATTTT.

This clone was counted a few times. V is TRBV11-3 and J is TRBJ2-7; D gene unclear. CDR1 and CDR2 from the germline V gene are SGHNT and YENEEA. Trimming pared 1 base from V and 3 bases from J, leaving 10 bases between. This CDR3 is built from 14 residues. The CDR3 protein is CASSLGGKHYEQYF. CDR3 sequence (DNA): TGTGCCAGCAGCTTAGGAGGTAAACACTACGAGCAGTACTTC.

Turning to this clone: The sample has other DNA sequences that encode this CDR3 too. The chain is built from TRBV18 and TRBJ2-1; 14 nucleotides agree with TRBD2. CDR3 length: 16 residues. Trimming removed 3 bases from V and 6 bases from J; junction bases left unmatched: 4. CDR1 and CDR2 (germline): KGHSH, LQKENI. The chain's CDR3 is CASSPPGTSGSNEQFF. The CDR3 DNA reads TGTGCCAGCTCACCGCCAGGGACTAGCGGGAGCAATGAGCAGTTCTTC.

This clone was detected a few times. The rearrangement joins TRBV10-2 to TRBJ2-1, with no clear D. Germline loops: CDR1 WSHSY, CDR2 SAAADI. The CDR3 is 16 residues long. Trimming removed 0 bases at V and 6 bases at J, with 15 bases between. CDR3 coding DNA: TGCGCCAGCAGTGAGTCCATCGAGAGTAGGATCAATGAGCAGTTCTTC. This codes for CASSESIESRINEQFF.

This chain joins TRBV28 and TRBJ1-5; the D is unclear. The germline gives CDR1 MDHEN, CDR2 SYDVKM. The CDR3 has 16 residues. The germline V and J ends were trimmed by 6 bases and 6 bases, with 21 bases remaining between them. The CDR3 loop is CASRVYRTRFGQPQHF. The CDR3 DNA follows: TGTGCCAGCAGGGTTTACCGAACGCGGTTCGGTCAGCCCCAGCATTTT. Full variable domain (missing parts from reference TRBV28 and TRBJ1-5): DVKVTQSSRYLVKRTGEKVFLECVQDMDHENMFWYRQDPGLGLRLIYFSYDVKMKEKGDIPEGYSVSREKKERFSLILESASTNQTSMYLCASRVYRTRFGQPQHFGDGTRLSIL.

On this clone itself: Since a much larger clone is just one base distant, this may be a read error. The V and J genes are TRBV9 and TRBJ1-1; D might be TRBD1 (6 bases). Germline CDR1 reads SGDLS; CDR2 reads YYNGEE. This CDR3 has 13 residues. Trimming removed 4 bases at V and 1 base at J, with 8 bases between. The CDR3 coding sequence is TGTGCCAGCAGCATGGGACAGAACACTGAAGCTTTCTTT. Protein product: CASSMGQNTEAFF.

This chain links TRBV27 with TRBJ2-3; D ambiguous. The CDR3 spans 15 residues. V gave up 4 bases and J gave up 7 bases, with 18 bases separating them. The germline CDR1 and CDR2 sequences are MNHEY and SMNVEV (reference sequence). In DNA form, the CDR3 reads TGTGCCAGCAGTTCCCAGCGAGACCTCACTTATACGCAGTATTTT. Protein sequence: CASSSQRDLTYTQYF.

This clone was counted a single time. V usage is TRBV7-2 and J usage is TRBJ2-1; 10 nucleotides align to TRBD2. The CDR3 runs 19 residues. The V gene's germline CDR1 is SGHTA and CDR2 FQGNSA. Unmatched junction bases numbered 15, after V lost 5 bases and J lost 2 bases. The CDR3 DNA is TGTGCCAGCAGCCCTCGGGGAGCGGGAGGGCAGGGTACCTACAATGAGCAGTTCTTC. It encodes CASSPRGAGGQGTYNEQFF.

V is TRBV7-8 and J is TRBJ2-1; D call uncertain. Trimming stripped 1 base from V and 0 bases from J, with 7 bases between. The germline gives CDR1 SGHVS, CDR2 FQNEAQ. The length of the CDR3 is 15 residues. CDR3 protein: CASSLDTRSYNEQFF. CDR3 nucleotide sequence: TGTGCCAGCAGCTTAGATACCCGCTCCTACAATGAGCAGTTCTTC.

V is TRBV5-4 and J is TRBJ2-7, with no clear D. V lost 4 bases to trimming and J lost 3 bases, with 14 bases between them. The CDR3 loop spans 14 amino acids. Germline-derived CDR1 and CDR2 are SGHNT and YYREEE (reference sequence). This CDR3 reads CASSPETSGYEQYF. The CDR3 region has the DNA TGTGCCAGCAGCCCGGAAACTTCAGGCTACGAGCAGTACTTC.

The V and J genes are TRBV28 and TRBJ2-5; D possibly matches TRBD1 or TRBD2 (6 bases each). V lost 6 bases to trimming and J lost 5 bases, with 13 bases between them. CDR1 is MDHEN and CDR2 is SYDVKM in the germline V gene. The CDR3 has 13 amino acids. As DNA, the CDR3 is TGTGCCAGCAGACGGAAGGGGGGCGAGACCCAGTACTTC. It specifies CASRRKGGETQYF.

This clone appeared a few times. V is TRBV7-2 and J is TRBJ2-5; D is possibly TRBD1 (6 bases). The germline V gene has CDR1 SGHTA and CDR2 FQGNSA. This CDR3 is built from 14 residues. The V end lost 2 bases, the J end lost 2 bases, and 9 bases lay between the germline ends. The CDR3 loop is CASSLTGPQETQYF. CDR3 sequence (DNA): TGTGCCAGCAGCTTAACAGGGCCACAAGAGACCCAGTACTTC.